Shown below are 32 T cell receptor beta chains from a single sample sequenced in a study of T-cell memory formation after mild COVID-19. TCRdb reanalysed the 5' RACE reads using MiXCR and keeps one entry per CDR3 protein. The sample records under 300,000 distinct CDR3 sequences, 7.5% to 10% being singletons. The material sequenced was PBMCs or a T cell subset sorted from them (not recorded which). These receptors were taken from a man aged 18 to 29 who had mild COVID-19 (a few samples of this study predate the infection). Cell type and time point are not known.

This clonotype was counted only a few times. The chain combines TRBV5-5 with TRBJ1-1; TRBD1 matches at 7 bases. Germline values: CDR1 SGHKS, CDR2 YYEKEE (reference sequence). The CDR3 runs to 13 residues. After removal of 4 bases from V and 7 bases from J, the junction contained 7 bases not matched to a gene. The CDR3 here is CASSGRGGLEAFF. CDR3 nucleotides: TGTGCCAGCAGCGGGCGAGGGGGCCTTGAAGCTTTCTTT.

The V gene is TRBV4-1, the J gene TRBJ2-1; 9 bases match TRBD1. V gave up 4 bases and J gave up 8 bases; unmatched junction bases: 9. CDR1 and CDR2 from the germline V gene are MGHRA and YSYEKL. The CDR3 totals 15 residues. CDR3 amino acids: CASSLSGTGKYEQFF. The CDR3 DNA sequence: TGCGCCAGCAGCCTTTCCGGGACAGGGAAGTATGAGCAGTTCTTC.

This clonotype was detected ten times or more. The chain couples TRBV7-2 to TRBJ2-3; 9 bases align to TRBD2. The CDR3 has 16 residues. V lost 3 bases to trimming and J lost 6 bases; unmatched junction nucleotides: 10. Germline CDR1 reads SGHTA; CDR2 reads FQGNSA. Here the CDR3 DNA reads TGTGCCAGCAGCTTTGTCCCTCTAGCGGGGAGGGATACGCAGTATTTT. It codes for CASSFVPLAGRDTQYF.

The V call is TRBV9, the J call TRBJ1-1; no clear D gene. The CDR3 loop spans 13 amino acids. Trimming stripped 0 bases from V and 7 bases from J, with 10 bases between. The V gene's germline CDR1 is SGDLS and CDR2 YYNGEE. The CDR3 nucleotides read TGTGCCAGCAGCGTAGCTGGCGGGAGTGAAGCTTTCTTT. Its translation: CASSVAGGSEAFF.

The table lists this clonotype with a few counts. This chain joins TRBV29-1 and TRBJ1-1; 9 positions match TRBD1. From germline, CDR1 is SQVTM and CDR2 ANQGSEA. J lost 0 bases, V lost 7 bases, and 3 bases had no gene match. The CDR3 sequence is 13 residues long. Here the CDR3 DNA reads TGCAGCGCCGACAGGGGGATGAACACTGAAGCTTTCTTT. Translating gives CSADRGMNTEAFF.

This clonotype was observed a handful of times. The chain combines TRBV5-1 with TRBJ1-1, with D tentatively TRBD1 (5 bases). This CDR3 contains 14 residues. Germline loops: CDR1 SGHRS, CDR2 YFSETQ. Trimming took off 4 bases at V and 4 bases at J, with 14 bases between the two ends. This CDR3 reads CASSPLVGGTEAFF. The CDR3 coding sequence is TGCGCCAGCAGCCCCCTTGTGGGGGGCACTGAAGCTTTCTTT.

J is TRBJ2-3 and V is TRBV11-2; D is undetermined. V was shortened by 1 base and J by 2 bases, with 13 bases between the two germline ends. The CDR3 totals 16 residues. Germline loops: CDR1 SGHAT, CDR2 FQNNGV. Here the CDR3 DNA reads TGTGCCAGCAGCTTAGGTCCTCGTCACCCCACAGATACGCAGTATTTT. Residues: CASSLGPRHPTDTQYF.

Comment on this clonotype: This clone may be a read error of a much larger clone one base away. The rearrangement links TRBV5-1 to TRBJ2-3, with no clear D. The V gene lost 1 base and the J gene lost 4 bases, with 7 bases spanning the gap. The germline V gene encodes CDR1 SGHRS and CDR2 YFSETQ. The CDR3 has 13 amino acids. The CDR3 sequence is CASSLRVADTQYF. CDR3 in DNA: TGCGCCAGCAGCTTGAGGGTCGCAGATACGCAGTATTTT. The full variable domain, its missing parts supplied by reference TRBV5-1 and TRBJ2-3, is KAGVTQTPRYLIKTRGQQVTLSCSPISGHRSVSWYQQTPGQGLQFLFEYFSETQRNKGNFPGRFSGRQFSNSRSEMNVSTLELGDSALYLCASSLRVADTQYFGPGTRLTVL.

In its sample, this clonotype was seen many times. The chain carries TRBV5-1 and TRBJ2-5; D remains unclear. V lost 5 bases and J 4 bases, leaving 6 bases between the germline ends. The CDR3 totals 11 residues. The germline CDR1 and CDR2 sequences are SGHRS and YFSETQ. CDR3 sequence (DNA): TGCGCCAGCAGGGTAGGAGAGACCCAGTACTTC. It encodes CASRVGETQYF.

In nucleotides, the CDR3 is TGTGCCAGCAGTTACACGCTCGGACAGGGGAGGAATGAGCAGTTCTTC. Translating it yields CASSYTLGQGRNEQFF. The V gene is TRBV6-2 or TRBV6-3, the J gene TRBJ2-1, with 9 bases identical to TRBD1. Unmatched junction bases numbered 9, after V lost 2 bases and J lost 7 bases. Per the germline V gene, CDR1 is MNHEY and CDR2 is SVGEGT. This CDR3 has 16 amino acids.

This clonotype was found many times. The gene calls are TRBV20-1 and TRBJ2-1; 8 bases match TRBD1. Trimming removed 2 bases from V and 4 bases from J; junction bases left unmatched: 7. CDR3 length: 15 amino acids. The germline V gene encodes CDR1 DFQATT and CDR2 SNEGSKA (reference sequence). CDR3 amino acids: CSARSPGQAYNEQFF. The CDR3 DNA is TGCAGTGCTAGATCACCGGGACAGGCATACAATGAGCAGTTCTTC.

This clonotype has a count of ten or more. The V call is TRBV7-9, the J call TRBJ2-4; 8 nucleotides align to TRBD1. Germline lookup yields CDR1 SEHNR and CDR2 FQNEAQ (reference sequence). J gave up 7 bases and V 5 bases, and 7 bases lay outside the gene matches. This CDR3 is 14 amino acids long. The CDR3 here is CASSRQGNLNIQYF. The CDR3 DNA is TGTGCCAGCAGCCGACAGGGGAATTTGAACATTCAGTACTTC.

This clonotype was detected a few times. The chain carries TRBV7-6 and TRBJ2-7, with 9 bases identical to TRBD1. Germline-derived CDR1 and CDR2 are SGHVS and FNYEAQ. The J segment lost 3 bases and the V segment lost 5 bases, leaving 11 bases of the junction unmatched. CDR3 size: 16 residues. As DNA, the CDR3 is TGTGCCAGCAGCCTAGGAGGTGGGACAGGGATCTACGAGCAGTACTTC. It specifies CASSLGGGTGIYEQYF. Full variable domain (outside the CDR3, taken from reference TRBV7-6 and TRBJ2-7): GAGVSQSPRYKVTKRGQDVALRCDPISGHVSLYWYRQALGQGPEFLTYFNYEAQQDKSGLPNDRFSAERPEGSISTLTIQRTEQRDSAMYRCASSLGGGTGIYEQYFGPGTRLTVT.

The chain is built from TRBV4-1 and TRBJ1-1; the D gene is possibly TRBD1 (6 bases). The V gene lost 0 bases and the J gene lost 4 bases, with 12 bases spanning the gap. CDR1 is MGHRA, CDR2 YSYEKL, per germline. This CDR3 is built from 15 residues. As DNA, the CDR3 is TGCGCCAGCAGCCAAGATAGGGGGGCGAGCACTGAAGCTTTCTTT. It encodes CASSQDRGASTEAFF.

This chain connects TRBV21-1 to TRBJ1-3; whether TRBD1, the table's D call, matches the DNA was not checked. TRBV21-1 is described as a pseudogene. The CDR3 covers 17 residues. The DNA of the CDR3 is TGTGCCAGCAGCAATAACAGGAGAGAGAGGTCTGGAAACACCATATATTTT. Translation: CASSNNRRERSGNTIYF.

This clonotype appeared a few times. The chain employs TRBV10-3 and TRBJ2-1; 10 bases align to TRBD2. J was trimmed by 10 bases and V by 0 bases; bases with no gene match: 15. Germline loops: CDR1 ENHRY, CDR2 SYGVKD. This CDR3 comprises 18 residues. The CDR3 DNA follows: TGTGCCATCAGTGAGTCGAGTCTAGCGGGGGCCTCCGGGCGGGAGCAGTTCTTC. Translation: CAISESSLAGASGREQFF.

This clonotype was found a few times. The rearrangement links TRBV5-1 to TRBJ1-1, with 7 positions matching TRBD1. Trimming took 3 bases from V and 4 from J; bases not matched to a gene: 6. This CDR3 comprises 14 residues. Germline V gives CDR1 SGHRS, CDR2 YFSETQ. CDR3 sequence (DNA): TGCGCCAGCAGCTATGGGACAGCGGGCACTGAAGCTTTCTTT. It specifies CASSYGTAGTEAFF.

The table lists this clonotype with a few counts. The chain is built from TRBV24-1 and TRBJ1-1; 7 bases map to TRBD1. This CDR3 is built from 17 residues. Germline loops: CDR1 KGHDR, CDR2 SFDVKD. Trimming cost V 2 bases and J 5 bases; bases outside gene matches: 13. The CDR3 DNA sequence: TGTGCCACCAGTGATTCAAAGACAGGGCCGAGGGATACTGAAGCTTTCTTT. It translates to CATSDSKTGPRDTEAFF.

This chain joins TRBV7-9 and TRBJ1-1, with D tentatively TRBD1 (6 bases). Trimming cost V 5 bases and J 2 bases, with 15 bases left between them. CDR1 SEHNR and CDR2 FQNEAQ come from the germline V gene (reference sequence). CDR3 length: 15 amino acids. The CDR3 sequence: CASSPSGQLNTEAFF. The CDR3 DNA sequence: TGTGCCAGCAGCCCAAGTGGACAGCTTAACACTGAAGCTTTCTTT. The full variable domain, completed using reference TRBV7-9 and TRBJ1-1, is DTGVSQNPRHKITKRGQNVTFRCDPISEHNRLYWYRQTLGQGPEFLTYFQNEAQLEKSRLLSDRFSAERPKGSFSTLEIQRTEQGDSAMYLCASSPSGQLNTEAFFGQGTRLTVV.

This sequence joins TRBV28 and TRBJ2-7; TRBD2 is a possible D gene (6 bases). The length of the CDR3 is 15 residues. Trimming took 7 bases from V and 9 from J, leaving 25 bases between them. CDR1 and CDR2 from the germline V gene are MDHEN and SYDVKM. DNA for the CDR3: TGTGCCAGCACCTGGGGGGAGAGTATCCTAGAGACGCAGTACGTC. Translated: CASTWGESILETQYV.

This clonotype was recorded a few times. The chain links TRBV6-5 to TRBJ1-2, with D possibly matching TRBD1 (5 bases). With 6 bases removed from V and 7 bases from J, the gap between germline ends came to 18 bases. The CDR3 spans 14 residues. Germline-derived CDR1 and CDR2 are MNHEY and SVGAGI. CDR3 DNA sequence: TGTGCCAGCAGGCCCCCTGGGGCGAGGGGTGGCTACACCTTC. It codes for CASRPPGARGGYTF.

This clonotype was recorded a few times. This rearrangement joins TRBV12-3 or TRBV12-4 to TRBJ1-2, with D unresolved. V gave up 6 bases and J gave up 3 bases, with 11 bases separating them. The CDR3 is made up of 13 amino acids. The CDR3 DNA is TGTGCCAGCAGCCCCGATTACTACTATGGCTACACCTTC. Translation gives CASSPDYYYGYTF.

This clonotype has more than one count but fewer than ten. The chain couples TRBV24-1 to TRBJ2-7, with D maybe TRBD2 (5 bases). This CDR3 comprises 11 residues. Germline V lookup: CDR1 KGHDR, CDR2 SFDVKD. Trimming pared 4 bases from V and 8 bases from J, leaving 8 bases between. The CDR3 coding sequence is TGTGCCACCAGTGACGGGATTCAGCAGTACTTC. Translating it yields CATSDGIQQYF.

This clonotype showed up just a few times. The genes are TRBV4-2 and TRBJ2-2; D perhaps matches TRBD1 (6 bases). With 1 base removed from V and 4 bases from J, the gap between germline ends came to 10 bases. The CDR3 is 15 residues long. Per germline, CDR1 LGHNA and CDR2 YNFKEQ. The chain's CDR3 is CASSQGQAGTGELFF. In DNA, the CDR3 is TGTGCCAGCAGCCAAGGACAGGCGGGCACCGGGGAGCTGTTTTTT.

This clonotype was detected only a few times. The genes are TRBV4-3 and TRBJ2-2, with D hard to call. Trimming pared 5 bases from V and 2 bases from J, leaving 21 bases between. The length of the CDR3 is 18 residues. Germline values: CDR1 LGHNA, CDR2 YSLEER. The CDR3 loop reads CASSWEVTGPINTGELFF. The CDR3 DNA is TGCGCCAGCAGCTGGGAAGTTACGGGCCCCATTAACACCGGGGAGCTGTTTTTT.

The chain recombines TRBV2 with TRBJ2-3; D gene uncertain. From germline, CDR1 is SNHLY and CDR2 FYNNEI. The ends were cut back, 2 bases at V and 4 bases at J, with 10 bases in the middle. The CDR3 is 14 amino acids. The CDR3 bases are TGTGCCAGCAGTGAAAGGGTTGGTCCAGATACGCAGTATTTT. Residues: CASSERVGPDTQYF.

This clonotype has a count of ten or more. The J gene is TRBJ2-7, the V gene TRBV7-9; no firm D call. In germline, CDR1 is SEHNR, CDR2 FQNEAQ (reference sequence). The CDR3 is 16 residues long. V lost 4 bases and J lost 4, with 20 bases in between. This chain's CDR3 is CASSSLSLGKEYEQYF. In nucleotides, the CDR3 is TGTGCCAGCAGCTCTCTCAGTCTGGGGAAAGAGTACGAGCAGTACTTC.

This clonotype was seen at least ten times. The chain recombines TRBV7-9 with TRBJ1-3, with 7 positions matching TRBD1. The CDR3 has 14 amino acids. Per the germline V gene, CDR1 is SEHNR and CDR2 is FQNEAQ (reference sequence). The V and J ends lost 5 bases and 8 bases, in that order; junction bases with no gene match: 9. The CDR3 loop reads CASSIDRASDTIYF. The CDR3 DNA reads as TGTGCCAGCAGCATCGACAGGGCTTCGGACACCATATATTTT.

This sequence joins TRBV7-3 and TRBJ2-2, with D perhaps matching TRBD2 (5 bases). This CDR3 region has 16 residues. Trimming removed 5 bases from V and 4 bases from J, with 17 bases in between. The germline gives CDR1 SGHTA, CDR2 FQGTGA. This CDR3 reads CASSLNSVSSTGELFF. CDR3 bases: TGTGCCAGCAGCCTGAATAGCGTTTCGTCCACCGGGGAGCTGTTTTTT.

The chain is built from TRBV7-3 and TRBJ2-1, with no clear D. The germline V gene has CDR1 SGHTA and CDR2 FQGTGA. The CDR3 sequence is 13 residues long. Between the trimmed V and J ends, which lost 2 bases and 8 bases, there was a span of 10 bases. DNA for the CDR3: TGTGCCAGCAGCTTACCCCCAAGACATGAGCAGTTCTTC. Its protein product is CASSLPPRHEQFF.

The gene calls are TRBV2 and TRBJ2-1; D gene uncertain. Germline V lookup: CDR1 SNHLY, CDR2 FYNNEI. V lost 5 bases and J 8 bases, leaving 13 bases between the germline ends. This CDR3 region has 13 residues. CDR3 nucleotide sequence: TGTGCCAGCAGTCGGAATCGGTGGGATGAGCAGTTCTTC. It yields the protein CASSRNRWDEQFF.

This clonotype was counted a few times. CDR3 nucleotide sequence: TGTGCCAGCAGCTTAGCTGCCCCAGATACGCAGTATTTT. Residues: CASSLAAPDTQYF. J is TRBJ2-3 and V is TRBV7-2; D gene unclear. CDR1 and CDR2 (germline): SGHTA, FQGNSA. The V end lost 0 bases, the J end lost 4 bases, and 5 bases lay between the germline ends. The length of the CDR3 is 13 residues.